These 5 T cell receptor beta chains came from one sample sequenced in a study of a mutant IDH1 vaccine in newly diagnosed glioma. Sample time point: week 11, during vaccination. In the vaccine, a single dose held 300 ug of the mutant IDH1 20-mer peptide, along with topical imiquimod. Antigens for these TCRs are unknown. Profiled with immunoSEQ multiplex PCR; TCRdb holds only in-frame clones, not every one. The table lists roughly 120,000 clones, about four fifths of them singletons. Sequences were derived from PBMCs, sampled from a glioma patient whose treatment included an IDH1 peptide vaccine. These receptors were collected from a man aged 40-55 years with glioma.

In this sample, this clone turned up a few times. The CDR3 bases are TGCGCCAGCAGTGAGTCGAGTGGGGGTTCGGGTTCACCCCTCCACTTT. Its translation is CASSESSGGSGSPLHF. The chain joins TRBV10-1 to TRBJ1-6, with D possibly TRBD1 on 5 matching bases. The V gene's germline CDR1 is WNHNN and CDR2 SYGVQD (reference sequence). The length of the CDR3 is 16 residues. The V end was cut by 0 bases, the J end by 9 bases, with 15 bases between.

The gene calls are TRBV25-1 and TRBJ2-3; 7 bases align to TRBD1. Germline V gives CDR1 MGHDK, CDR2 SYGVNS. The V segment lost 6 bases and the J segment 2 bases; nucleotides outside the gene matches: 8. The CDR3 loop spans 15 amino acids. In DNA form, the CDR3 reads TGTGCCAGCAGCAGGGGACAGACTAACACAGATACGCAGTATTTT. Protein product: CASSRGQTNTDTQYF.

V usage is TRBV28 and J usage is TRBJ2-7, with 8 bases that match TRBD2. V trimming: 6 bases; J trimming: 6 bases; junction bases outside the gene matches: 10. Germline loops: CDR1 MDHEN, CDR2 SYDVKM. This CDR3 contains 14 residues. The CDR3 reads CASSLGTSFGEQYF. CDR3 DNA: TGTGCCAGCAGCCTCGGGACTAGTTTCGGCGAGCAGTACTTC. Full variable domain (missing parts from reference TRBV28 and TRBJ2-7): DVKVTQSSRYLVKRTGEKVFLECVQDMDHENMFWYRQDPGLGLRLIYFSYDVKMKEKGDIPEGYSVSREKKERFSLILESASTNQTSMYLCASSLGTSFGEQYFGPGTRLTVT.

This clone has more than one count but fewer than ten. The chain combines TRBV7-9 with TRBJ2-2, with TRBD1 matching over 8 bases. The V and J ends lost 9 bases and 2 bases, in that order; junction bases with no gene match: 5. Germline CDR1 SEHNR, CDR2 FQNEAQ (reference sequence). CDR3 size: 14 residues. The CDR3 DNA reads TGTGCCAGAAGGACAGGGACTAACACCGGGGAGCTGTTTTTT. Amino acids: CARRTGTNTGELFF.

The V call is TRBV10-3, the J call TRBJ1-2; no definite D call. The germline CDR1 and CDR2 sequences are ENHRY and SYGVKD. This CDR3 contains 11 residues. The V and J ends lost 8 bases and 0 bases respectively, with 4 bases between them. CDR3 residues: CAISSNYGYTF. The CDR3 nucleotides are TGTGCCATCTCATCTAACTATGGCTACACCTTC.